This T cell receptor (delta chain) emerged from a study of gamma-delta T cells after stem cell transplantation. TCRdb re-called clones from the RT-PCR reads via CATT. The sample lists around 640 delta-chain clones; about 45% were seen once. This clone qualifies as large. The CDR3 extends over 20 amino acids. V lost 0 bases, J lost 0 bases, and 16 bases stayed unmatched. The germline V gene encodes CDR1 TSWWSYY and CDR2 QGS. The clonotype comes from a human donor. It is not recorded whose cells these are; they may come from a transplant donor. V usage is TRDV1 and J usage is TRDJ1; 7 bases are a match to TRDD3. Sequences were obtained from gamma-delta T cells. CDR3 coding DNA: TGTGCTCTTGGGGAACTCTCTGCTCGTCCCTGGGGGCCCTACACCGATAAACTCATCTTT. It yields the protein CALGELSARPWGPYTDKLIF.